This is a list of T cell receptor beta chains from one sample in a study of OX40 agonist ivuxolimab in advanced cancers. Only in-frame clones appear in the TCRdb table, and some are missing; sequencing was by immunoSEQ multiplex PCR. The table records about 26,000 clones, 70% to 90% of them present only once. Sequencing used CD4+ or CD8+ T cells sorted from blood, obtained in a trial of the OX40 agonist ivuxolimab. The receptors here all came from an adult with an advanced solid tumor such as melanoma, head and neck, liver or kidney cancer. The CDR3 runs from the conserved cysteine through the conserved F or W. Each record gives: D gene, clone size, V gene, J gene, CDR3 protein, CDR3 DNA. The D gene is left open where the match is weak. Clone sizes are given selectively: once, few, many, or a class where the clone is expanded.

.,.,TRBV10-3,TRBJ1-1,CAISEGGGTEAFF,TGTGCCATCAGTGAGGGGGGGGGCACTGAAGCTTTCTTT
TRBD2,.,TRBV5-1,TRBJ2-1,CASSLVGLAGVVVGSNEQFF,TGCGCCAGCAGCTTGGTTGGACTAGCGGGAGTGGTAGTAGGTTCTAATGAGCAGTTCTTC
.,once,TRBV10-3,TRBJ2-2,CAISPTARDEDTGELFF,TGTGCCATCAGTCCGACCGCCAGGGACGAGGACACCGGGGAGCTGTTTTTT
.,.,TRBV30,TRBJ1-5,CAYSGGQHSNQPQHF,TGTGCCTATAGCGGGGGACAACATAGCAATCAGCCCCAGCATTTT
.,.,TRBV19,TRBJ1-4,CASSIGGEKLFF,TGTGCCAGTAGTATAGGGGGCGAAAAACTGTTTTTT
.,.,TRBV9,TRBJ2-1,CASSVEGEFGHYNEQFF,TGTGCCAGCAGCGTAGAAGGCGAATTTGGGCACTACAATGAGCAGTTCTTC
TRBD2,.,TRBV6-5,TRBJ2-7,CASSTSGRSYEQYF,TGTGCCAGCTCGACTAGCGGGCGATCCTACGAGCAGTACTTC
.,.,TRBV4-1,TRBJ2-3,CASSHGRSTDTQYF,TGCGCCAGCAGCCATGGAAGGAGCACAGATACGCAGTATTTT
.,once,TRBV29-1,TRBJ2-7,CSVERPGANSYEQYF,TGCAGCGTTGAACGGCCAGGGGCTAACTCCTACGAGCAGTACTTC
.,.,TRBV10-2,TRBJ2-7,CASSPQGYYEQYF,TGCGCCAGCAGTCCTCAAGGTTACTACGAGCAGTACTTC
.,.,TRBV9,TRBJ2-5,CASSIGRLQETQYF,TGTGCCAGCAGCATCGGACGGCTCCAAGAGACCCAGTACTTC
.,.,TRBV29-1,TRBJ2-3,CSVKGITDTQYF,TGCAGCGTTAAGGGGATCACAGATACGCAGTATTTT
.,.,TRBV7-9,TRBJ2-1,CASSLGETEQFF,TGTGCCAGCAGCTTAGGGGAGACTGAGCAGTTCTTC
TRBD1,.,TRBV19,TRBJ1-1,CATDRGGSTEAFF,TGTGCCACAGACAGGGGCGGGAGCACTGAAGCTTTCTTT
TRBD2,.,TRBV7-9,TRBJ2-1,CASSPPGLAVYEQFF,TGTGCCAGCAGCCCACCGGGACTAGCGGTTTATGAGCAGTTCTTC
TRBD1,.,TRBV7-8,TRBJ1-1,CASSSGRGEAFF,TGTGCCAGCAGCTCGGGCAGGGGGGAAGCTTTCTTT
.,.,TRBV7-9,TRBJ1-5,CASSSSGDQPQHF,TGTGCCAGCAGCTCTTCAGGGGATCAGCCCCAGCATTTT
.,.,TRBV2,TRBJ2-7,CASSAWASVHYEQYF,TGTGCCAGCAGTGCCTGGGCTTCGGTTCATTACGAGCAGTACTTC
.,once,TRBV5-4,TRBJ1-2,CASSFSSGYGYTF,TGTGCCAGCAGCTTTTCATCGGGATATGGCTACACCTTC
TRBD1,.,TRBV6-5,TRBJ2-7,CASSYGTDYEQYF,TGTGCCAGCAGTTACGGGACAGATTACGAGCAGTACTTC
.,.,TRBV7-8,TRBJ1-5,CASSPTGGAHTQHF,TGTGCCAGCAGCCCCACTGGGGGGGCTCATACCCAGCATTTT
.,.,TRBV9,TRBJ2-6,CASWGQGPARDGANVLTF,TGTGCCAGCTGGGGGCAGGGTCCCGCCCGGGACGGGGCCAACGTCCTGACTTTC
TRBD2,.,TRBV4-1,TRBJ2-3,CASSQDGVAGTTDTQYF,TGCGCCAGCAGCCAAGATGGTGTAGCGGGGACCACAGATACGCAGTATTTT
TRBD1,once,TRBV10-1,TRBJ1-2,CASSESDREYGYTF,TGCGCCAGCAGTGAGTCGGACAGGGAGTATGGCTACACCTTC
.,.,TRBV19,TRBJ2-1,CASSMPGGAYNEQFF,TGTGCCAGTAGTATGCCAGGGGGGGCGTACAATGAGCAGTTCTTC
.,.,TRBV5-5,TRBJ1-1,CASSLDLNTEAFF,TGTGCCAGCAGCTTGGATTTGAACACTGAAGCTTTCTTT
TRBD2,once,TRBV7-8,TRBJ2-3,CASSLGGGVPDTQYF,TGTGCCAGCAGCTTAGGGGGGGGTGTCCCAGATACGCAGTATTTT
.,.,TRBV30,TRBJ1-1,CAWSVETEAFF,TGTGCCTGGAGTGTAGAGACCGAAGCTTTCTTT
.,.,TRBV19,TRBJ2-3,CASSIWLADSDTQYF,TGTGCCAGTAGTATTTGGCTAGCTGATTCAGATACGCAGTATTTT
TRBD1,.,TRBV28,TRBJ2-1,CASSLEDREFDEQFF,TGTGCCAGCAGTTTAGAAGACAGGGAATTCGATGAGCAGTTCTTC
TRBD1,.,TRBV27,TRBJ1-2,CASSLAGTGVYGYTF,TGTGCCAGCAGTTTAGCTGGGACAGGGGTCTATGGCTACACCTTC
.,.,TRBV7-9,TRBJ1-1,CASSLVSEAFF,TGTGCCAGCAGCTTAGTTAGTGAAGCTTTCTTT
.,.,TRBV5-5,TRBJ2-1,CASSLVGGVEQFF,TGTGCCAGCAGCTTGGTTGGTGGAGTGGAGCAGTTCTTC
.,.,TRBV15,TRBJ1-2,CATSREGIPNYGYTF,TGTGCCACCAGCAGAGAGGGCATACCTAACTATGGCTACACCTTC
.,.,TRBV6-6,TRBJ2-7,CASSYPGDEQYF,TGTGCCAGCAGTTACCCGGGGGACGAGCAGTACTTC
.,.,TRBV19,TRBJ1-5,CASSITTRGFNQPQHF,TGTGCCAGTAGTATAACGACACGAGGTTTCAATCAGCCCCAGCATTTT
TRBD1,.,TRBV28,TRBJ1-4,CASSDRGPGNEKLFF,TGTGCCAGCAGCGACAGGGGGCCGGGTAATGAAAAACTGTTTTTT
.,.,TRBV29-1,TRBJ2-7,CSVEGGAYEQYF,TGCAGCGTTGAAGGGGGCGCCTACGAGCAGTACTTC
TRBD2,.,TRBV29-1,TRBJ2-1,CSVDSSGYNEQFF,TGCAGCGTTGACTCTAGCGGTTACAATGAGCAGTTCTTC
.,.,TRBV6-1,TRBJ2-7,CASSIGGYHEQYF,TGTGCCAGCAGCATCGGGGGCTACCACGAGCAGTACTTC
.,.,TRBV2,TRBJ2-1,CAKGVEQFF,TGTGCCAAAGGAGTTGAGCAGTTCTTC
TRBD1,once,TRBV6-6,TRBJ1-1,CASSYVQGKNTEAFF,TGTGCCAGCAGTTATGTACAGGGGAAGAACACTGAAGCTTTCTTT
.,.,TRBV5-4,TRBJ2-1,CASSSSVHRGNEQFF,TGTGCCAGCAGCTCTTCGGTCCATCGAGGGAATGAGCAGTTCTTC
.,.,TRBV7-6,TRBJ2-5,CASSLEGPLGGETQYF,TGTGCCAGCAGCTTAGAGGGCCCGTTGGGGGGAGAGACCCAGTACTTC
.,.,TRBV5-5,TRBJ2-7,CASSLANRVYEQYF,TGTGCCAGCAGCTTGGCCAACAGGGTCTACGAGCAGTACTTC
.,.,TRBV7-9,TRBJ1-1,CASSPEAFF,TGTGCCAGCAGCCCTGAAGCTTTCTTT
.,once,TRBV27,TRBJ1-1,CASSFSRRTEAFF,TGTGCCAGCAGTTTCTCTAGGCGGACTGAAGCTTTCTTT
.,.,TRBV15,TRBJ1-2,CATSEDTTRGLDGYTF,TGTGCCACCAGCGAAGACACCACCCGAGGTTTGGATGGCTACACCTTC
.,.,TRBV28,TRBJ1-1,CASSFVGGTEAFF,TGTGCCAGCAGTTTCGTGGGCGGGACTGAAGCTTTCTTT